A selection of T cell receptor beta chains follows, all from one sample in a study of vaccination and CD4 T cells after COVID-19. TCRdb itself ran the PCR reads through MiXCR, one entry per CDR3 protein. The table shows tens of thousands of distinct CDR3 sequences, with roughly half occurring only once. What these receptors recognize is not known. Sequencing was carried out using CD4+ T cells from blood, cultured in vitro. These receptors all stem from a human donor who had recovered from COVID-19. CDR3s include the opening cysteine and the closing phenylalanine or tryptophan. D genes are given only for firm matches. Not all rows give a size; the values are once, few, many and, for expanded clones, a class.

d_call j_call v_call clone_size cdr3_nt cdr3_aa
TRBD1 TRBJ2-2 TRBV2 NA TGTGCCAGCAGTGCAGAGGGGGCATCGAGCACCGGGGAGCTGTTTTTT CASSAEGASSTGELFF
NA TRBJ1-2 TRBV12-3/TRBV12-4 NA TGTGCCAGCAGTTTAACGGAGCACTATGGCTACACCTTC CASSLTEHYGYTF
TRBD2 TRBJ2-3 TRBV15 few TGTGCCACCAGGGCGACTAGCGGACTGGATACGCAGTATTTT CATRATSGLDTQYF
TRBD2 TRBJ2-4 TRBV20-1 NA TGCAGTGCTAGAGATCTAGCGGGGGGGGTGGAAAACATTCAGTACTTC CSARDLAGGVENIQYF
TRBD2 TRBJ2-7 TRBV6-1 NA TGTGCCAGCAGGCTACTAGCGGGATTTTACGAGCAGTACTTC CASRLLAGFYEQYF
NA TRBJ1-1 TRBV9 once TGTGCCAGCAGCGGTGAGTCAACTGAAGCTTTCTTT CASSGESTEAFF
TRBD2 TRBJ2-1 TRBV6-9 NA TGTGCCAGCACATCGGAGGGGAGGGACAATGAGCAGTTCTTC CASTSEGRDNEQFF
NA TRBJ2-7 TRBV5-4 NA TGTGCCAGCAGCTTGGATCCAGGGAACTCCTACGAGCAGTACTTC CASSLDPGNSYEQYF
NA TRBJ1-5 TRBV28 NA TGTGCCAGCAGTTTAGTTGGCTCACCTCGCAATCAGCCCCAGCATTTT CASSLVGSPRNQPQHF
TRBD1 TRBJ2-5 TRBV27 NA TGTGCCAGCAGTATCCTGGGACAGGGAACATTCAAAGAGACCCAGTACTTC CASSILGQGTFKETQYF
NA TRBJ1-2 TRBV9 NA TGTGCCAGCAGCGCTCCCCGTCTGGGCTATGGCTACACCTTC CASSAPRLGYGYTF
NA TRBJ2-5 TRBV27 NA TGTGCCAGCAGTCCCGAAGGGCCGAGGGGCCAGTACTTC CASSPEGPRGQYF
NA TRBJ2-5 TRBV5-4 NA TGTGCCAGCAGCGCCCGGTCAGGCGGGGAGACCCAGTACTTC CASSARSGGETQYF
NA TRBJ2-1 TRBV27 few TGTGCCAGCAGTTTCGACAGCTTAAACAATGAGCAGTTCTTC CASSFDSLNNEQFF
NA TRBJ1-2 TRBV12-5 NA TGTGCTAGTGGTTTGGAGAACAGATACTATGGCTACACCTTC CASGLENRYYGYTF
TRBD2 TRBJ2-3 TRBV7-2 NA TGTGCCAGCAGCTTAGATGGTCTAGCGGGCCGCACAGATACGCAGTATTTT CASSLDGLAGRTDTQYF
NA TRBJ1-5 TRBV12-3/TRBV12-4 few TGTGCCAGCAGCACGGGAGACAGTCCACAGCCCCAGCATTTT CASSTGDSPQPQHF
NA TRBJ1-2 TRBV2 NA TGTGCCAGCAGTGCGGGGGCGCTCGACTATGGCTACACCTTC CASSAGALDYGYTF
NA TRBJ2-7 TRBV7-7 NA TGTGCTAGCAGGGCAGGGGTACACGAGCAGTACTTC CASRAGVHEQYF
NA TRBJ1-1 TRBV5-5 NA TGTGCCAGCAGCTTGGAAGTGGGCCGGACTGAAGCTTTCTTT CASSLEVGRTEAFF
NA TRBJ2-7 TRBV5-4 NA TGTGCCAGCAGCTTGACGGGCGAGCAGTACTTC CASSLTGEQYF
NA TRBJ1-4 TRBV27 few TGTGCCAGCAGTCTGGGGGGGGCGAGGGAAAAACTGTTTTTT CASSLGGAREKLFF